Listed below are T cell receptor beta chains from one sample, sequenced in a study of T cell responses to AZD1222 COVID-19 vaccine. Profiling relied on immunoSEQ multiplex PCR, and the TCRdb table lists in-frame clones only, not all of them. Among approximately 110,000 clones listed, around 90% were seen once. The specimen comprised peripheral blood, sampled on day 0 of AZD1222 vaccination. The source is an adult in good health. The CDR3 runs from the conserved cysteine through the conserved F or W. D genes are given only for firm matches. Rows give clone size only sometimes, using once, few, many, or a class for an expanded clone.

abundance	v_gene	j_gene	d_gene	CDR3aa	CDR3nt
.	TRBV12-5	TRBJ1-4	.	CASGFWIGTTNEKLFF	TGTGCTAGTGGTTTTTGGATAGGAACAACTAATGAAAAACTGTTTTTT
.	TRBV7-9	TRBJ2-5	.	CASSSTRGRETQYF	TGTGCCAGCAGCTCCACCAGGGGTAGGGAGACCCAGTACTTC
.	TRBV10-1	TRBJ1-2	.	CASSESGDGYTF	TGCGCCAGCAGTGAGTCTGGGGATGGCTACACCTTC
.	TRBV27	TRBJ2-1	TRBD2	CASSFYTSGGPDEQFF	TGTGCCAGCAGTTTTTACACTAGCGGGGGGCCCGATGAGCAGTTCTTC
.	TRBV10-2	TRBJ2-3	.	CASSESTRVAGTDTQYF	TGCGCCAGCAGTGAGTCGACTCGGGTAGCCGGCACAGATACGCAGTATTTT
.	TRBV4-2	TRBJ2-5	TRBD2	CASSPQAGGLQETQYF	TGTGCCAGCAGCCCCCAGGCGGGGGGATTGCAAGAGACCCAGTACTTC
few	TRBV7-6	TRBJ2-7	TRBD1	CASSFDDRGHEQYF	TGTGCCAGCAGCTTCGACGACAGGGGGCACGAGCAGTACTTC
.	TRBV5-4	TRBJ2-7	TRBD1	CASSLGTGATPDSYEQYF	TGTGCCAGCAGCTTGGGGACAGGGGCCACCCCGGACTCCTACGAGCAGTACTTC
.	TRBV5-6	TRBJ2-7	.	CASSLFQGGKSTYEQYF	TGTGCCAGCAGCCTCTTCCAAGGGGGAAAATCCACCTACGAGCAGTACTTC
.	TRBV18	TRBJ1-6	.	CASSPYQDINNSPLHF	TGTGCCAGCTCACCCTATCAGGACATTAATAATTCACCCCTCCACTTT
.	TRBV5-1	TRBJ2-7	.	CASSLGPGVTYEQYF	TGCGCCAGCAGCTTGGGACCGGGGGTAACCTACGAGCAGTACTTC
.	TRBV2	TRBJ2-1	.	CASSLASSYNEQFF	TGTGCCAGCAGCCTAGCTAGCTCCTACAATGAGCAGTTCTTC
.	TRBV4-2	TRBJ2-7	TRBD1	CASSQAGQGIRAYEQYF	TGTGCCAGCAGCCAAGCCGGACAGGGGATTAGGGCCTACGAGCAGTACTTC
.	TRBV5-1	TRBJ1-1	TRBD1	CASSSGQGWTEAFF	TGCGCCAGCAGCTCCGGACAGGGTTGGACTGAAGCTTTCTTT
.	TRBV2	TRBJ1-1	.	CASGGLGAEAFF	TGTGCCTCGGGGGGGCTAGGTGCTGAAGCTTTCTTT
.	TRBV7-2	TRBJ2-7	.	CASSLPDVYEQYF	TGTGCCAGCAGCTTACCGGACGTCTACGAGCAGTACTTC
.	TRBV7-2	TRBJ1-1	.	CASSRYGTEAFF	TGTGCCAGCAGCCGGTACGGCACTGAAGCTTTCTTT
.	TRBV11-2	TRBJ2-2	.	CASSFMAGPNTGELFF	TGTGCCAGCAGCTTTATGGCGGGACCGAACACCGGGGAGCTGTTTTTT
.	TRBV2	TRBJ1-6	.	CASSEIGGGTYNSPLHF	TGTGCCAGCAGTGAAATTGGGGGAGGAACCTATAATTCACCCCTCCACTTT
.	TRBV29-1	TRBJ1-2	.	CSVETVANYGYTF	TGCAGCGTTGAGACAGTAGCTAACTATGGCTACACCTTC
.	TRBV2	TRBJ1-1	.	CASGENTEAFF	TGTGCCAGCGGGGAGAACACTGAAGCTTTCTTT
.	TRBV5-5	TRBJ1-1	.	CASSGMGYSEAFF	TGTGCCAGCAGCGGAATGGGGTACTCTGAAGCTTTCTTT
.	TRBV30	TRBJ2-7	.	CAWSVKNEQYF	TGTGCCTGGAGTGTAAAGAACGAGCAGTACTTC
.	TRBV7-8	TRBJ1-2	.	CASSHPTRGGYTF	TGTGCCAGCAGCCACCCAACTCGAGGGGGCTACACCTTC
.	TRBV5-1	TRBJ2-2	.	CASSLVRLKNTGELFF	TGCGCCAGCAGCTTGGTTAGACTCAAGAACACCGGGGAGCTGTTTTTT
.	TRBV7-9	TRBJ1-2	.	CASSLALGTNYGYTF	TGTGCCAGCAGCTTAGCGTTAGGGACCAACTATGGCTACACCTTC
.	TRBV7-2	TRBJ2-5	.	CASSLFGGRETQYF	TGTGCCAGCAGCTTATTTGGGGGCCGGGAGACCCAGTACTTC
.	TRBV10-3	TRBJ2-1	TRBD2	CAVTSGGASNEQFF	TGTGCCGTTACTAGCGGGGGGGCGAGTAATGAGCAGTTCTTC
.	TRBV4-3	TRBJ2-7	.	CASSQDPYRGLDRGIGEQYF	TGCGCCAGCAGCCAAGATCCTTACCGCGGTCTGGACAGAGGGATAGGCGAGCAGTACTTC
.	TRBV4-3	TRBJ2-7	TRBD2	CASSLAGGFYEQYF	TGCGCCAGCAGCCTAGCGGGGGGTTTCTACGAGCAGTACTTC
.	TRBV7-2	TRBJ1-5	.	CASSYTGMGNQPQHF	TGTGCCAGCAGCTACACAGGGATGGGTAATCAGCCCCAGCATTTT
.	TRBV13	TRBJ2-7	.	CASSSRHPVDYEQYF	TGTGCCAGCAGCTCACGCCACCCGGTTGACTACGAGCAGTACTTC
.	TRBV4-3	TRBJ1-5	.	CASSQAEGPQHF	TGCGCCAGCAGCCAAGCCGAGGGGCCCCAGCATTTT
.	TRBV12-3/TRBV12-4	TRBJ2-7	.	CASSLRSGQYF	TGTGCCAGCAGCCTGCGTTCAGGGCAGTACTTC
once	TRBV9	TRBJ2-2	.	CASSAGPYGLGSLTGELFF	TGTGCCAGCAGCGCCGGGCCTTACGGATTGGGCAGCCTTACCGGGGAGCTGTTTTTT
.	TRBV5-5	TRBJ2-5	.	CASSFPGETQYF	TGTGCCAGCAGCTTCCCCGGGGAGACCCAGTACTTC
.	TRBV27	TRBJ2-7	.	CASRDRFYEQYF	TGTGCCAGCAGAGACAGGTTTTACGAGCAGTACTTC
.	TRBV5-6	TRBJ1-4	TRBD1	CASSLGTGLKGKLFF	TGTGCCAGCAGCTTGGGGACAGGGTTAAAAGGAAAACTGTTTTTT
.	TRBV5-5	TRBJ2-7	.	CASSPTWTVSSYEQYF	TGTGCCAGCAGTCCTACCTGGACAGTAAGCTCCTACGAGCAGTACTTC
.	TRBV5-6	TRBJ1-1	.	CASSLAQMNTEAFF	TGTGCCAGCAGCTTGGCTCAAATGAACACTGAAGCTTTCTTT
.	TRBV2	TRBJ2-7	.	CARAPEGFFEQYF	TGTGCCAGGGCGCCGGAGGGGTTCTTCGAGCAGTACTTC
.	TRBV12-3/TRBV12-4	TRBJ1-5	.	CASSLSSQPQHF	TGTGCCAGCAGTTTGTCGAGTCAGCCCCAGCATTTT
.	TRBV6-5	TRBJ2-7	TRBD1	CASSGQGVLHEQYF	TGTGCCAGCAGCGGACAGGGAGTCCTCCACGAGCAGTACTTC
.	TRBV5-4	TRBJ2-3	.	CASSLPPRGLSTDTQYF	TGTGCCAGCAGCTTGCCCCCTAGGGGCCTATCTACAGATACGCAGTATTTT
.	TRBV6-5	TRBJ1-3	.	CASSYSAYTGNTIYF	TGTGCCAGCAGTTACTCGGCGTATACTGGAAACACCATATATTTT
few	TRBV18	TRBJ1-2	TRBD1	CASSPPGQVLPVYTF	TGTGCCAGCTCACCACCGGGACAGGTACTCCCTGTCTACACCTTC
.	TRBV6-5	TRBJ2-7	.	CASMSTLSSYEQYF	TGTGCCAGCATGTCTACTCTTAGCTCCTACGAGCAGTACTTC
.	TRBV6-5	TRBJ1-5	.	CASRRSSNQPQHF	TGTGCCAGCCGGCGGTCCTCTAATCAGCCCCAGCATTTT
.	TRBV6-5	TRBJ1-3	.	CASSRQETSGNTIYF	TGTGCCAGCAGTCGACAGGAGACATCTGGAAACACCATATATTTT
.	TRBV11-2	TRBJ1-1	.	CASSLEKDTEAFF	TGTGCCAGCAGCTTAGAAAAGGATACTGAAGCTTTCTTT
.	TRBV5-6	TRBJ2-2	TRBD1	CASSETGYGELFF	TGTGCCAGCAGCGAGACAGGGTACGGGGAGCTGTTTTTT
once	TRBV5-4	TRBJ2-5	.	CASSLGGSGLETQYF	TGTGCCAGCAGCTTAGGTGGATCGGGGCTAGAGACCCAGTACTTC
.	TRBV7-9	TRBJ1-2	.	CASSYGVNYGYTF	TGTGCCAGCAGCTACGGGGTTAACTATGGCTACACCTTC
few	TRBV2	TRBJ1-2	.	CASTAKYGYTF	TGTGCCAGCACTGCGAAGTATGGCTACACCTTC
.	TRBV15	TRBJ1-3	.	CATSLGYSGNTIYF	TGTGCCACCAGCTTAGGGTACTCTGGAAACACCATATATTTT